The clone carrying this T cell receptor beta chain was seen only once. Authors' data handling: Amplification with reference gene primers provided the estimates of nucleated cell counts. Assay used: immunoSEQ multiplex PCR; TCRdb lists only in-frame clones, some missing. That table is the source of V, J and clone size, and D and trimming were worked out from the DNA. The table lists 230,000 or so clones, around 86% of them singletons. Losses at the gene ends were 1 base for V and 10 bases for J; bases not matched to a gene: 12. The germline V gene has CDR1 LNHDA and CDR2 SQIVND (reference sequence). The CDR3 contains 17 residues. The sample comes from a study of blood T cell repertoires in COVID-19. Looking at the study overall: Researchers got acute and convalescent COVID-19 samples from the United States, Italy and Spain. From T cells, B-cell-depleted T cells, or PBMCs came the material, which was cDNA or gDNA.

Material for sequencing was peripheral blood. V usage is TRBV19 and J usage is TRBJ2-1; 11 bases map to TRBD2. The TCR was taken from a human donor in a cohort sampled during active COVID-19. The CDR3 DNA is TGTGCCAGTAGTATAGTCCCCGTTACTAGCGGGAGAGGGGAGCAGTTCTTC. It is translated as CASSIVPVTSGRGEQFF.